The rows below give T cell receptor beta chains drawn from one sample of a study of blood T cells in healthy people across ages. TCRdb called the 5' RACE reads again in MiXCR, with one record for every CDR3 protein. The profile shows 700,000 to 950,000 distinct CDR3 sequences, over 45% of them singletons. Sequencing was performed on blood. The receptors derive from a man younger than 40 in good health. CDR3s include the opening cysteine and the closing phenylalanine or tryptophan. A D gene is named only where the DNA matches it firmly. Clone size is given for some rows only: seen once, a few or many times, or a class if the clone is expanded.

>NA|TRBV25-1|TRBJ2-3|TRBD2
TGTGCCAGCAGTGAGGTAACGCGAGGTAGCGGGGACACAGATACGCAGTATTTT
CASSEVTRGSGDTDTQYF
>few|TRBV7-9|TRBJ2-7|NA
TGTGCCAGCAGTCAGGACGGATCCTACGAGCAGTACTTC
CASSQDGSYEQYF
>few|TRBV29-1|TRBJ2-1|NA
TGCAGCGTTGAAGGCATAGGGTGGGCTAGCAATGAGCAGTTCTTC
CSVEGIGWASNEQFF
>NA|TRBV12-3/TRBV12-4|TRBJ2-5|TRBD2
TGTGCCAGCAGTGCCGGGGGGGATTGGGAGACCCAGTACTTC
CASSAGGDWETQYF
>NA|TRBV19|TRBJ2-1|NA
TGTGCCAGTAAGGGAGGACCGGGGGTTTTAAGTGAGCAGTTCTTC
CASKGGPGVLSEQFF
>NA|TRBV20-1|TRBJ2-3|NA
TGCAGTGCTCCCCGGGGCGGGTCTCGTAGCACAGATACGCAGTATTTT
CSAPRGGSRSTDTQYF
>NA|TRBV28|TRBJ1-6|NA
TGTGCCAGCTCCGATTGGGGAGGATTTTCACCCCTCCACTTT
CASSDWGGFSPLHF
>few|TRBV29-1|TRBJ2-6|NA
TGCAGCGTTAGTGGTCCCTCTGGGGCCAACGTCCTGACTTTC
CSVSGPSGANVLTF
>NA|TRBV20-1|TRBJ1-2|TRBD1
TGCAGTGCTATAGATCAGGGGGCTCTCGTCTACACCTTC
CSAIDQGALVYTF
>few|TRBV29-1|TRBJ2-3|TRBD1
TGCAGCGTTGAACCTAACAGGGGGCCGATTAGGGATACGCAGTATTTT
CSVEPNRGPIRDTQYF
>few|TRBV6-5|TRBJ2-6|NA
TGTGCCAGTAGCGGGACAGGAGGGGCTGGGGCCAACGTCCTGACTTTC
CASSGTGGAGANVLTF
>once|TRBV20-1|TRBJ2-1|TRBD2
TGCAGTGCACCTGAATGGGGTAGCGGGAGAATCGGCTACAATGAGCAGTTCTTC
CSAPEWGSGRIGYNEQFF
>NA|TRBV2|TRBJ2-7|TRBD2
TGTGCCAGCACCGAAAGGACTAGCGGCTCCTACGAGCAGTACTTC
CASTERTSGSYEQYF
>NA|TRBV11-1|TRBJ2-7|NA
TGTGCCAGCAGCTTGGCAACCGGGACGCCGGGTTTAGACGAGCAGTACTTC
CASSLATGTPGLDEQYF
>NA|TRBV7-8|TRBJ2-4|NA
TGTGCCAGTGGGGATCCGGGTTGGACCAAAAACATTCAGTACTTC
CASGDPGWTKNIQYF
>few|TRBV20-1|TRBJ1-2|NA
TGCAGTGCTAGTTTAGAAGTGGACTATGGCTACACCTTC
CSASLEVDYGYTF
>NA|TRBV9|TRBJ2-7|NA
TGTGCCAACAGCGTAGACCCTGTCAGGGCTTACGAGCAGTACTTC
CANSVDPVRAYEQYF
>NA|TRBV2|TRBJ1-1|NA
TGTGCCAGCTACCTATCCGGGATTGAAGCTTTCTTT
CASYLSGIEAFF
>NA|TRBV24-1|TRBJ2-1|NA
TGTGCCACCAGTGATGGGACACGAGGAACCTACAATGAGCAGTTCTTC
CATSDGTRGTYNEQFF
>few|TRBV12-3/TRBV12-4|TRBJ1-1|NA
TGTGCCAGCAGTGATTACGGAAGCACTGAAGCTTTCTTT
CASSDYGSTEAFF
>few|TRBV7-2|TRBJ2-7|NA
TGTGCCAGCAGTATGCAGGGAGTAATTTCCTACGAGCAGTACTTC
CASSMQGVISYEQYF
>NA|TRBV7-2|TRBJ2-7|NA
TGTGCCAGCAGCTTAAATGGTGTAGGGGCGACCGATTTCTCCAAGCAGTACTTC
CASSLNGVGATDFSKQYF